This is a list of T cell receptor beta chains from one sample in a study of metastatic and nonmetastatic thyroid tumors. TCRdb re-called the PCR reads with MiXCR. The table shows around 13,000 clones, with approximately 24% occurring only once. The sequencing sample was made of blood. These receptor sequences come from a male donor with papillary thyroid cancer or a benign thyroid nodule (not recorded which). Some clones in this sample may be carry-over from other donors' samples. Both conserved end residues are part of each CDR3. The D gene is left open where the match is weak. The size field is filled for only some rows; it gives once, few, many or a size class.

j_gene: TRBJ1-1; d_gene: NA; v_gene: TRBV6-2/TRBV6-3; abundance: NA; CDR3aa: CASTPSGGTEAFF; CDR3nt: TGTGCCAGCACCCCCTCGGGCGGGACTGAAGCTTTCTTT
j_gene: TRBJ2-6; d_gene: TRBD2; v_gene: TRBV28; abundance: NA; CDR3aa: CASSPGGRDYNEQF; CDR3nt: TGTGCCAGCAGTCCAGGCGGGAGGGATTACAATGAGCAGTTC
j_gene: TRBJ2-1; d_gene: TRBD1; v_gene: TRBV27; abundance: few; CDR3aa: CASRSRDSSSYNEQFF; CDR3nt: TGTGCCAGCAGGTCCCGGGACAGTAGCTCCTACAATGAGCAGTTCTTC
j_gene: TRBJ1-5; d_gene: NA; v_gene: TRBV19; abundance: medium-sized; CDR3aa: CASSAGQPQHF; CDR3nt: TGTGCCAGTAGTGCGGGTCAGCCCCAGCATTTT
j_gene: TRBJ2-7; d_gene: TRBD2; v_gene: TRBV6-1; abundance: few; CDR3aa: CASRTTSGQTYEQYF; CDR3nt: TGTGCCAGCAGGACGACTAGCGGTCAAACCTACGAGCAGTACTTC
j_gene: TRBJ2-7; d_gene: NA; v_gene: TRBV15; abundance: few; CDR3aa: CATSSQEPPYEQYF; CDR3nt: TGTGCCACCAGCAGCCAGGAACCCCCCTACGAGCAGTACTTC
j_gene: TRBJ2-5; d_gene: TRBD2; v_gene: TRBV28; abundance: few; CDR3aa: CASSWGGAQETQYF; CDR3nt: TGTGCCAGCAGTTGGGGGGGTGCGCAAGAGACCCAGTACTTC
j_gene: TRBJ1-5; d_gene: NA; v_gene: TRBV2; abundance: NA; CDR3aa: CASTVIGGVGQPQHF; CDR3nt: TGTGCCAGCACCGTTATTGGGGGAGTGGGTCAGCCCCAGCATTTT
j_gene: TRBJ1-1; d_gene: TRBD1; v_gene: TRBV6-2/TRBV6-3; abundance: NA; CDR3aa: CASSYRDRPNTEAFF; CDR3nt: TGTGCCAGCAGTTACCGGGACAGGCCGAACACTGAAGCTTTCTTT
j_gene: TRBJ2-7; d_gene: TRBD1; v_gene: TRBV4-1; abundance: many; CDR3aa: CASSQDRQGTYEQYF; CDR3nt: TGCGCCAGCAGCCAAGATAGACAGGGGACCTACGAGCAGTACTTC
j_gene: TRBJ2-7; d_gene: NA; v_gene: TRBV6-1; abundance: medium-sized; CDR3aa: CASSFGTAEQYF; CDR3nt: TGTGCCAGCAGTTTCGGGACCGCCGAGCAGTACTTC